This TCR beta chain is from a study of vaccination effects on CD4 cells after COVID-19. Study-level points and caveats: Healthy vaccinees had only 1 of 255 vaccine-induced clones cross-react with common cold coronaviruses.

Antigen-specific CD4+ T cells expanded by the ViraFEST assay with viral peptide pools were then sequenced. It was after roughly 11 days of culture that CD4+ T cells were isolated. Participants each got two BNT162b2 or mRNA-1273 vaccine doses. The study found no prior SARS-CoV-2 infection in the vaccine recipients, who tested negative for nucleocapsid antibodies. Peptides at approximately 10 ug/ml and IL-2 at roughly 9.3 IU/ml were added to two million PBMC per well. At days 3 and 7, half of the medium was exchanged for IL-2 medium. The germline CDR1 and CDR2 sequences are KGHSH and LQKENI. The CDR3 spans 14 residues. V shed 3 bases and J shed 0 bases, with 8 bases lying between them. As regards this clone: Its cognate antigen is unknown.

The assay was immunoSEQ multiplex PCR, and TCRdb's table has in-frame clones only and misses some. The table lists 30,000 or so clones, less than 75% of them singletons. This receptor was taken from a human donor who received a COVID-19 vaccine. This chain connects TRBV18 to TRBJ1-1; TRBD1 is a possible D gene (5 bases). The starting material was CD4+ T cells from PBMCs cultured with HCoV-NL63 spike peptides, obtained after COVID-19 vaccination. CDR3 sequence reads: CASSPPGVNTEAFF. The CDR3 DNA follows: TGTGCCAGCTCACCCCCGGGGGTGAACACTGAAGCTTTCTTT.